The next 16 T cell receptor beta chains were all read from a single sample in a study of CD8 T cells in Susac syndrome. With random hexamers, 0.5 to 1 ug RNA was reverse transcribed. TCRdb itself ran the immunoSEQ multiplex PCR reads through MiXCR, one entry per CDR3 protein. This sample has 100,000 or so distinct CDR3 sequences, with 95% found just once. Input material: CD8+ T cells from PBMCs. The source of these receptors is a human donor with Susac syndrome.

The V call is TRBV11-2, the J call TRBJ2-1; D may be TRBD1 or TRBD2 (6 bases each). Per germline, CDR1 SGHAT and CDR2 FQNNGV. V lost 1 base to trimming and J lost 9 bases, with 13 bases between them. This CDR3 has 14 residues. The CDR3 DNA follows: TGTGCCAGCAGCTTAGTTGGGGGGCTGGGTGAGCAGTTCTTC. This encodes CASSLVGGLGEQFF.

The chain links TRBV20-1 to TRBJ2-7; possibly TRBD1 for D (5 bases). The ends were cut back, 3 bases at V and 3 bases at J, with 12 bases in the middle. CDR1 and CDR2 from the germline V gene are DFQATT and SNEGSKA (reference sequence). The CDR3 consists of 13 residues. This chain's CDR3 is CSASWAGYYEQYF. CDR3 DNA sequence: TGCAGTGCTAGTTGGGCAGGGTACTACGAGCAGTACTTC.

The chain couples TRBV3-1 to TRBJ2-1; D unresolved. Germline CDR1 reads LGHDT; CDR2 reads YNNKEL (reference sequence). The CDR3 totals 13 residues. V gave up 0 bases and J gave up 4 bases, with 4 bases separating them. The CDR3 sequence is CASSQDGYNEQFF. CDR3 sequence (DNA): TGTGCCAGCAGCCAAGATGGATACAATGAGCAGTTCTTC.

This chain uses TRBV25-1 with TRBJ2-5, with D perhaps matching TRBD2 (6 bases). The CDR3 totals 11 residues. With 4 bases removed from V and 7 bases from J, the gap between germline ends came to 7 bases. CDR1 is MGHDK, CDR2 SYGVNS, per germline. The CDR3 loop is CASSGGGTQYF. The DNA of the CDR3 is TGTGCCAGCAGTGGGGGAGGGACCCAGTACTTC. The variable domain in full, with the rest retrieved from reference TRBV25-1 and TRBJ2-5, is EADIYQTPRYLVIGTGKKITLECSQTMGHDKMYWYQQDPGMELHLIHYSYGVNSTEKGDLSSESTVSRIRTEHFPLTLESARPSHTSQYLCASSGGGTQYFGPGTRLLVL.

The J gene is TRBJ2-7, the V gene TRBV5-1; 8 bases are a match to TRBD2. Trimming removed 4 bases from V and 4 bases from J; junction bases left unmatched: 10. Germline V gene sequence: CDR1 SGHRS, CDR2 YFSETQ. This CDR3 spans 15 amino acids. The CDR3 is CASSPEGGRPYEQYF. In DNA form, the CDR3 reads TGCGCCAGCAGCCCGGAGGGCGGGAGGCCGTACGAGCAGTACTTC.

The J gene is TRBJ2-1, the V gene TRBV23-1; 11 positions agree with TRBD2. TRBV23-1 is labeled an ORF, and its function is uncertain. The trim removed 0 bases at V and 8 bases at J, leaving 3 bases unmatched. The CDR3 has 15 amino acids. CDR3 bases: TGCGCCAGCAGTCAATCTACTAGCGGGAGTGATGAGCAGTTCTTC. Translation gives CASSQSTSGSDEQFF.

The chain uses TRBV7-9 and TRBJ2-2, with 9 bases aligning to TRBD2. The trim removed 2 bases at V and 3 bases at J, leaving 7 bases unmatched. The CDR3 runs to 17 residues. In germline, CDR1 is SEHNR, CDR2 FQNEAQ (reference sequence). CDR3 in DNA: TGTGCCAGCAGCTTACCGGGGGGACTAGCCGACACCGGGGAGCTGTTTTTT. It yields the protein CASSLPGGLADTGELFF.

This rearrangement joins TRBV24-1 to TRBJ1-1; a possible D gene is TRBD1 (5 bases). In germline, CDR1 is KGHDR, CDR2 SFDVKD. The CDR3 length is 14 residues. Trimming shortened V by 6 bases and J by 3 bases, and 13 bases separated the two germline ends. Here the CDR3 DNA reads TGTGCCACCAGTCTGGGGCGCGGGGACACTGAAGCTTTCTTT. Translated, it gives CATSLGRGDTEAFF.

This sequence joins TRBV3-1 and TRBJ2-1; a weak D match, TRBD1 (6 bases). CDR3 length equals 17 residues. CDR1 is LGHDT, CDR2 YNNKEL, per germline (reference sequence). The germline V and J ends were trimmed by 5 bases and 0 bases, with 17 bases remaining between them. The CDR3 region has the DNA TGTGCCAGCAGCGAAATCAGGGGACAAAGCTCCTACAATGAGCAGTTCTTC. Translating gives CASSEIRGQSSYNEQFF.

The V gene is TRBV28, the J gene TRBJ1-5; a weak D match, TRBD1 (6 bases). Germline loops: CDR1 MDHEN, CDR2 SYDVKM. Deletions cut 5 bases from V and 5 bases from J, with 13 bases between. The CDR3 has 14 residues. The CDR3 reads CASSKIQGDQPQHF. CDR3 nucleotide sequence: TGTGCCAGCAGTAAGATACAGGGAGATCAGCCCCAGCATTTT.

The V gene is TRBV9, the J gene TRBJ2-3; 7 bases match TRBD2. CDR1 and CDR2 (germline): SGDLS, YYNGEE. With 7 bases clipped from V and 2 bases from J, the junction kept 7 bases outside the gene matches. This CDR3 has 14 residues. The CDR3 reads CASDGGGSTDTQYF. The DNA of the CDR3 is TGTGCCAGCGACGGCGGGGGTTCCACAGATACGCAGTATTTT. Using reference TRBV9 and TRBJ2-3 for the parts outside the CDR3, the full variable domain is DSGVTQTPKHLITATGQRVTLRCSPRSGDLSVYWYQQSLDQGLQFLIQYYNGEERAKGNILERFSAQQFPDLHSELNLSSLELGDSALYFCASDGGGSTDTQYFGPGTRLTVL.

The V gene is TRBV10-3, the J gene TRBJ2-3; D possibly corresponds to TRBD2 (5 bases). Germline CDR1 reads ENHRY; CDR2 reads SYGVKD. There are 13 residues in the CDR3. CDR3 protein: CGSGSYSTDTQYF. DNA for the CDR3: TGTGGATCGGGAAGTTATAGCACAGATACGCAGTATTTT.

The CDR3 loop is CASSLRRGDQPQHF. The CDR3 region has the DNA TGTGCCAGCAGTTTACGCAGGGGCGATCAGCCCCAGCATTTT. The V gene is TRBV12-3 or TRBV12-4, the J gene TRBJ1-5; D may be TRBD1 (6 bases). This CDR3 is built from 14 residues. With 2 bases removed from V and 5 bases from J, the gap between germline ends came to 10 bases.

The chain uses TRBV29-1 and TRBJ2-2, with 9 nucleotides matching TRBD1. Germline V lookup: CDR1 SQVTM, CDR2 ANQGSEA. Unmatched junction bases numbered 2, after V lost 0 bases and J lost 3 bases. This CDR3 spans 15 amino acids. CDR3 sequence reads: CSVEDRDRDTGELFF. The DNA of the CDR3 is TGCAGCGTTGAAGATAGGGACAGGGACACCGGGGAGCTGTTTTTT.

This clonotype has a single count. The chain is built from TRBV19 and TRBJ1-5; 12 bases fit TRBD1. The CDR3 contains 15 residues. The trim removed 6 bases at V and 5 bases at J, leaving 5 bases unmatched. CDR1 and CDR2 (germline): LNHDA, SQIVND (reference sequence). CDR3 in DNA: TGTGCCAGTAGGGACCGGGACAGGGGGCATCAGCCCCAGCATTTT. Translation: CASRDRDRGHQPQHF. The variable domain in full, with the rest retrieved from reference TRBV19 and TRBJ1-5, is DGGITQSPKYLFRKEGQNVTLSCEQNLNHDAMYWYRQDPGQGLRLIYYSQIVNDFQKGDIAEGYSVSREKKESFPLTVTSAQKNPTAFYLCASRDRDRGHQPQHFGDGTRLSIL.

This rearrangement joins TRBV24-1 to TRBJ2-1, with D uncertain. Between the trimmed V and J ends, which lost 7 bases and 7 bases, there was a span of 13 bases. The CDR3 covers 13 residues. Germline values: CDR1 KGHDR, CDR2 SFDVKD. CDR3 sequence: CATRRTKRNEQFF. DNA for the CDR3: TGTGCCACCAGGAGGACGAAACGGAATGAGCAGTTCTTC.